The 20 T cell receptor beta chains presented below share a single source sample, sequenced in a study of T cells in Graves' hyperthyroidism and ophthalmopathy. The source material, RNA transcripts, was used to amplify TCR beta CDR3 regions. During a first-round RT-PCR of the TCR CDR3, the HTBI primer set was used. TCRdb re-called the multiplex PCR reads with MiXCR, one entry per CDR3 protein. The data hold 480,000 or so distinct CDR3 sequences, with around an eighth observed a single time. Sequenced: blood. These receptors originate from a woman in her late teens or twenties with Graves' hyperthyroidism.

This clonotype was recorded a few times. The V call is TRBV10-3, the J call TRBJ2-3; D is possibly TRBD2 (6 bases). The CDR3 contains 18 residues. Deletions cut 11 bases from V and 6 bases from J, with 33 bases between. Germline lookup yields CDR1 ENHRY and CDR2 SYGVKD. The chain's CDR3 is CAVRDPRARTITSDTQYF. CDR3 sequence (DNA): TGTGCCGTCCGGGACCCTCGAGCCCGGACTATCACCTCGGATACGCAGTATTTT.

This clonotype occurred many times. V and J are TRBV3-1 and TRBJ2-1; 9 bases agree with TRBD2. The J segment lost 4 bases and the V segment lost 2 bases, leaving 6 bases of the junction unmatched. In germline, CDR1 is LGHDT, CDR2 YNNKEL (reference sequence). The CDR3 covers 16 residues. The CDR3 nucleotides read TGTGCCAGCAGCCAACTAGCGGGAAGGTCTTACAATGAGCAGTTCTTC. It is translated as CASSQLAGRSYNEQFF.

This clonotype was recorded many times. The chain uses TRBV29-1 and TRBJ1-2; D unresolved. This CDR3 is built from 9 residues. Germline V gives CDR1 SQVTM, CDR2 ANQGSEA. Trimming shortened V by 3 bases and J by 6 bases, and 2 bases separated the two germline ends. The CDR3 is CSVDHGYTF. The CDR3 nucleotides are TGCAGCGTTGATCATGGCTACACCTTC.

This clonotype was recorded at least ten times. For the CDR3, the DNA is TGTGCCAGCAGCCAAGCCCCGGACCTCTACTACGAGCAGTACGTC. Translated: CASSQAPDLYYEQYV. The chain combines TRBV3-1 with TRBJ2-7; D is unresolved. The germline V and J ends were trimmed by 1 base and 3 bases, with 13 bases remaining between them. The CDR3 totals 15 residues. Germline V gene data show CDR1 as LGHDT and CDR2 as YNNKEL (reference sequence).

CDR3 DNA sequence: TGTGCCAGCAGCCCGGGACAGGGGGGCACCTACGAGCAGTACTTC. Translation: CASSPGQGGTYEQYF. The chain links TRBV3-1 to TRBJ2-7, with 11 nucleotides matching TRBD1. CDR1 and CDR2 from the germline V gene are LGHDT and YNNKEL (reference sequence). The CDR3 runs to 15 residues. V was pared by 4 bases and J by 2 bases, with 4 bases of the junction left unmatched.

This clonotype was counted between two and nine times. The rearrangement joins TRBV27 to TRBJ1-3; D not certain. This CDR3 spans 15 amino acids. Germline assignment: CDR1 MNHEY and CDR2 SMNVEV (reference sequence). Trimming cost V 5 bases and J 1 base, with 12 bases left between them. CDR3 sequence: CASSPDGPSGNTIYF. CDR3 coding DNA: TGTGCCAGCAGTCCTGACGGACCGTCTGGAAACACCATATATTTT.

Only a few counts were recorded for this clonotype. The chain is built from TRBV6-1 and TRBJ2-4; 7 nucleotides align to TRBD2. V shed 4 bases and J 6 bases; nucleotides not matched to a gene: 12. Germline CDR1 reads MNHNS; CDR2 reads SASEGT. The CDR3 consists of 16 residues. The chain's CDR3 is CASSAGGSGEGNIQYF. The CDR3 nucleotides are TGTGCCAGCAGTGCCGGGGGTAGTGGGGAGGGAAACATTCAGTACTTC.

This clonotype appeared a few times. The V and J genes are TRBV20-1 and TRBJ1-5, with a weak D call TRBD1 (5 bases). Looked up from germline, CDR1 is DFQATT and CDR2 is SNEGSKA (reference sequence). This CDR3 comprises 15 residues. V lost 5 bases, J lost 0 bases, and 14 bases lay in between. CDR3 nucleotides: TGCAGTGCTGGATTCGGGGCTTATAGCAATCAGCCCCAGCATTTT. Translation: CSAGFGAYSNQPQHF.

This clonotype was recorded at least ten times. The chain has TRBV27 and TRBJ2-1, with D perhaps matching TRBD1 (5 bases). Trimming cost V 5 bases and J 9 bases, with 20 bases left between them. The CDR3 covers 15 residues. Per the germline V gene, CDR1 is MNHEY and CDR2 is SMNVEV (reference sequence). The CDR3 loop is CASSPKKKRGGEQFF. CDR3 DNA sequence: TGTGCCAGCAGTCCCAAGAAGAAAAGGGGTGGTGAGCAGTTCTTC.

This clonotype was counted many times. CDR3 sequence reads: CAISEVAVTSYNEQFF. DNA for the CDR3: TGTGCCATCAGTGAGGTTGCTGTAACGTCCTACAATGAGCAGTTCTTC. The rearrangement links TRBV10-3 to TRBJ2-1, with D unclear. The CDR3 spans 16 residues. Germline CDR1 ENHRY, CDR2 SYGVKD. V lost 2 bases to trimming and J lost 1 base, with 12 bases between them.

This clonotype was picked up a small number of times. In DNA, the CDR3 is TGTGCCAGCAGTTTCCGGCGGGGCTATGGCTACACCTTC. Encoded protein: CASSFRRGYGYTF. The rearrangement joins TRBV12-3 or TRBV12-4 to TRBJ1-2; D unclear. The length of the CDR3 is 13 residues. Trimming cost V 3 bases and J 4 bases, with 9 bases left between them.

This clonotype came up many times. This chain connects TRBV12-3 or TRBV12-4 to TRBJ2-7; D might be TRBD2 (5 bases). The CDR3 consists of 14 residues. V lost 5 bases and J 2 bases, leaving 13 bases between the germline ends. CDR3 amino acids: CASSPRGSPYEQYF. The CDR3 DNA follows: TGTGCCAGCAGTCCTCGGGGATCTCCCTACGAGCAGTACTTC.

On this clonotype itself: One end of the junction varies from germline; a read error may be responsible. The chain recombines TRBV5-1 with TRBJ2-2, with 13 bases identical to TRBD2. Germline assignment: CDR1 SGHRS and CDR2 YFSETQ. The CDR3 has 17 residues. The chain's CDR3 is CASRALAGGPVTGELFF. CDR3 nucleotide sequence: TGTGCCAGCAGGGCACTAGCGGGAGGGCCGGTTACCGGGGAGCTGTTTTTT.

The table lists this clonotype with many counts. The chain combines TRBV7-6 with TRBJ2-1, with 14 bases fitting TRBD2. Germline-derived CDR1 and CDR2 are SGHVS and FNYEAQ. V gave up 5 bases and J gave up 9 bases; unmatched junction bases: 3. This CDR3 region has 14 residues. The CDR3 DNA is TGTGCCAGCAGCCCGGGACTAGCGGGAGTTGAGCAGTTCTTC. The encoded protein is CASSPGLAGVEQFF. Together with reference TRBV7-6 and TRBJ2-1, the CDR3 gives the full variable domain: GAGVSQSPRYKVTKRGQDVALRCDPISGHVSLYWYRQALGQGPEFLTYFNYEAQQDKSGLPNDRFSAERPEGSISTLTIQRTEQRDSAMYRCASSPGLAGVEQFFGPGTRLTVL.

This clonotype was counted only a few times. The chain combines TRBV2 with TRBJ2-6; the D gene could be TRBD1 or TRBD2 (5 bases each). CDR1 is SNHLY, CDR2 FYNNEI, per germline. Between the trimmed V and J ends, which lost 7 bases and 0 bases, there was a span of 16 bases. This CDR3 spans 17 amino acids. The CDR3: CASKKGPSLSGANVLTF. The CDR3 bases are TGTGCCAGCAAAAAGGGACCCAGCCTCTCTGGGGCCAACGTCCTGACTTTC. Full variable domain (outside the CDR3, taken from reference TRBV2 and TRBJ2-6): EPEVTQTPSHQVTQMGQEVILRCVPISNHLYFYWYRQILGQKVEFLVSFYNNEISEKSEIFDDQFSVERPDGSNFTLKIRSTKLEDSAMYFCASKKGPSLSGANVLTFGAGSRLTVL.

The J gene is TRBJ1-3, the V gene TRBV7-2; no clear D gene. This CDR3 contains 13 residues. V was cut by 2 bases and J by 7 bases, with 9 bases left in between. Germline V lookup: CDR1 SGHTA, CDR2 FQGNSA. Here the CDR3 reads CASSLLVGNTIYF. As DNA, the CDR3 is TGTGCCAGCAGCTTATTAGTGGGGAACACCATATATTTT. Using reference TRBV7-2 and TRBJ1-3 for the parts outside the CDR3, the full variable domain is GAGVSQSPSNKVTEKGKDVELRCDPISGHTALYWYRQSLGQGLEFLIYFQGNSAPDKSGLPSDRFSAERTGGSVSTLTIQRTQQEDSAVYLCASSLLVGNTIYFGEGSWLTVV.

The chain employs TRBV28 and TRBJ2-3; TRBD2 agrees at 14 bases. Trimming cost V 5 bases and J 3 bases; bases outside gene matches: 10. The germline V gene has CDR1 MDHEN and CDR2 SYDVKM. The CDR3 runs to 18 residues. The CDR3 nucleotides are TGTGCCAGCAGTAGCCAGGGACTAGCGGGAGTTCTGACAGATACGCAGTATTTT. Translated, it gives CASSSQGLAGVLTDTQYF.

The V and J genes are TRBV20-1 and TRBJ2-1, with D hard to call. The CDR3 spans 15 residues. Germline CDR1 reads DFQATT; CDR2 reads SNEGSKA (reference sequence). V lost 3 bases and J lost 1, with 13 bases in between. The CDR3 DNA follows: TGCAGTGCTAGGGAAGGATTAGGATCCTACAATGAGCAGTTCTTC. It yields the protein CSAREGLGSYNEQFF.

This clonotype has a handful of counts. The rearrangement uses TRBV20-1 and TRBJ1-1, with TRBD1 matching 11 bases. V shed 5 bases, J shed 4 bases, and the junction held 15 bases outside the gene matches. The CDR3 totals 17 residues. Germline loops: CDR1 DFQATT, CDR2 SNEGSKA (reference sequence). The CDR3 region is CSAAVRDRGVARTEAFF. The CDR3 coding sequence is TGCAGTGCTGCGGTCCGGGACAGGGGGGTCGCGCGCACTGAAGCTTTCTTT.

This clonotype occurred many times. The chain employs TRBV7-6 and TRBJ2-1, with 13 bases that match TRBD2. V shed 1 base and J 6 bases; nucleotides not matched to a gene: 9. CDR1 and CDR2 from the germline V gene are SGHVS and FNYEAQ. There are 18 residues in the CDR3. CDR3 in DNA: TGTGCCAGCAGCTTAGAGGCCAAACTAGCGGGAGGGCGCAATGAGCAGTTCTTC. Translated: CASSLEAKLAGGRNEQFF.